This T cell receptor (beta chain) was observed in a study of blood T cell repertoires in COVID-19. About the study: Samples came from the United States, Italy and Spain, spanning acute and convalescent COVID-19. T cells, B-cell-depleted T cells, or PBMCs supplied cDNA or gDNA.

This table comes from immunoSEQ multiplex PCR, and its TCRdb copy is limited to in-frame clones, with some not included. The sample gives over 200,000 clones, approximately 87% of which show up once; about 2.5% is in the top ten. A single count supports this clone. Trimming took 3 bases from V and 6 from J; bases not matched to a gene: 10. CDR1 is SGDLS, CDR2 YYNGEE, per germline. This CDR3 is 16 amino acids long. Specimen: peripheral blood. This rearrangement joins TRBV9 to TRBJ1-2; 11 positions agree with TRBD1. The TCR was taken from a woman in her 70s with active or convalescent COVID-19. CDR3 bases: TGTGCCAGCAGCGCGCGGACAGGGGGCAGTGGCGATGGCTACACCTTC. Translating it yields CASSARTGGSGDGYTF.